The T cell receptor beta chain described here comes from a study of Ad26.COV2.S vaccination and SARS-CoV-2 variants (dated by TCRdb to the early 2020s). Background on the whole study: Donors in the vaccine arm were drawn from COV1001, a multicentre, randomized, double-blind, placebo-controlled phase I-IIa trial testing Ad26.COV2.S in healthy adults. Trial participants were randomized into five groups of five, in which low-dose or high-dose Ad26.COV2.S was given once or twice, or placebo was given on both occasions. Ad26.COV2.S was given intramuscularly at 5x10^10 or 1x10^11 viral particles, as a single shot or as two shots 56 days apart. Blinding of investigators to trial group allocation was maintained during experiments and outcome assessment. A total of approximately 32 samples were included in the TCR-sequenced set, comprising around 19 Ad26.COV2.S vaccine recipients, 5 placebo recipients and 8 SARS-CoV-2 convalescent individuals. Sequencing of the TCRbeta repertoire served to evaluate the specificity and breadth of SARS-CoV-2-reactive T cell receptors following Ad26.COV2.S vaccination.

Measured from the cysteine to the phenylalanine, the CDR3 is 16 residues long. The sequence is cut down to CDR3 DNA, 48 bases in frame from base 1. V loses 0 bases, J loses 6 bases, and the germline ends lie 15 bases apart. The germline V gene gives CDR1 as MNHEY and CDR2 as SVGAGI. Points the paper makes about the study in general: The study was not powered for comparison of responses between vaccine doses or regimens. Compared with placebo recipients, Ad26.COV2.S recipients showed higher spike-specific TCR breadth (P = 0.0014). The authors noted that the TCR breadth and depth analyses may have underestimated total T cell responses. After vaccination, spike-specific CD8+ and CD4+ T cell responses were reported to show substantial breadth. Non-spike TCR breadth was comparable between vaccine and placebo recipients, consistent with the vaccine containing only spike.

The immunoSEQ Assay was used to sequence TCRbeta CDR3 regions. After extraction, genomic DNA underwent amplification by bias-controlled multiplex PCR, followed by high-throughput sequencing. The paper's processing steps were these. To quantify the absolute abundance of each unique TCRbeta CDR3 region, sequences were collapsed and filtered. T cell fraction was estimated by normalizing TCRbeta template counts to usable DNA, which was measured by amplifying reference genes present in all nucleated cells. Repertoire TCRs were annotated as SARS-CoV-2-specific by exact matching of V gene, CDR3 amino acid sequence and J gene to a known reactive TCR set. MIRA supplied the reference SARS-CoV-2 TCR set, which was filtered for enrichment in COVID-19-positive ImmuneCODE repertoires so that public or cross-reactive TCRs were removed. Using the MIRA antigens, annotated TCRs were further analysed by specific ORF or by position within an ORF. Breadth was defined as the number of annotated unique rearrangements divided by the total number of unique productive rearrangements, and depth was defined as the summed frequency of the annotated unique rearrangements. Two-sided Wilcoxon rank-sum tests were applied when comparing TCR breadth between groups. This is the immuneACCESS table as TCRdb keeps it, with only in-frame sequences that have V and J called. A part of the clones is gone; compared with another copy, unresolved V genes explain less than half, and the rest is unexplained. V, J and clone size reflect that table, while D and trimming were determined from the DNA. The sample yields about 220,000 clones; 85% to 90% were counted once. The top ten hold approximately 12% of the sample.

In light of the paper, this sample's treatment or condition label describes: 19 received Ad26.COV2.S at low or high dose, single or two shots; roughly 5 received placebo; per-sample allocation not given. Repertoires of vaccine and placebo recipients were sequenced from samples taken on day 63 after the first injection. Between 29 July and 7 August 2020, Cohort 1b enrolled 25 adults aged 18-55 years at one site in Boston, USA. As a vaccine, Ad26.COV2.S was a replication-incompetent adenovirus type 26 vector that expressed a prefusion-stabilized SARS-CoV-2 spike protein derived from the original Wuhan strain. This clone appeared a single time. Its recognized antigen is unknown. No much larger clone exists at a distance of one base, and base qualities are not known.

Sequences were derived from peripheral blood, sampled in a trial of Ad26.COV2.S vaccine versus placebo. This clonotype was sampled from a person between 18 and 59 years old who received the Ad26.COV2.S COVID-19 vaccine or a placebo. The chain uses TRBV6-5 and TRBJ2-1; the D gene could be either TRBD1 or TRBD2, each agreeing at 6 bases. For the CDR3, the sequence is CASSYSSGRGVNEQFF. The nucleotide sequence reads as follows: TGTGCCAGCAGTTACTCGAGTGGTAGGGGGGTCAATGAGCAGTTCTTC.